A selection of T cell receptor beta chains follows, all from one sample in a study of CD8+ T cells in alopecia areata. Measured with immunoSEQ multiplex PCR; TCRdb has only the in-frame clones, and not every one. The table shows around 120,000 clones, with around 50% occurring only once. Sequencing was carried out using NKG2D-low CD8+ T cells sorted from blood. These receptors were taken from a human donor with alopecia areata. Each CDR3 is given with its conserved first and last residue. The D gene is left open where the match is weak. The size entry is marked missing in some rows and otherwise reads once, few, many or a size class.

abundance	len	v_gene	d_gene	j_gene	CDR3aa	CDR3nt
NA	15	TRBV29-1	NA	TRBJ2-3	CSVEDRGADTDTQYF	TGCAGCGTTGAAGATAGGGGGGCTGACACAGATACGCAGTATTTT
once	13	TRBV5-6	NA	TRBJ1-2	CASSWSDHYGYTF	TGTGCCAGCAGCTGGAGTGACCACTATGGCTACACCTTC
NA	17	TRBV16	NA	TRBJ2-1	CASSQSWISGHYNEQFF	TGTGCCAGCAGCCAATCGTGGATTAGCGGACACTACAATGAGCAGTTCTTC
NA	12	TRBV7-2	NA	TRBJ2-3	CASSSYPDTQYF	TGTGCCAGCAGCTCGTACCCAGATACGCAGTATTTT
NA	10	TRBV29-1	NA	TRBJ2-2	CSARDGELFF	TGCAGTGCTCGCGACGGGGAGCTGTTTTTT
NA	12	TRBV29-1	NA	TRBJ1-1	CSVEDPPGKAFF	TGCAGCGTTGAAGATCCCCCCGGCAAAGCTTTCTTT
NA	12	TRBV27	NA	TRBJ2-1	CATLGQYNEQFF	TGTGCCACCCTCGGGCAGTACAATGAGCAGTTCTTC
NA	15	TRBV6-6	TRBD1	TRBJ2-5	CASSYLTGGRETQYF	TGTGCCAGCAGTTATTTAACAGGGGGACGGGAGACCCAGTACTTC
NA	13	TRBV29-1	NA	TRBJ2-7	CSVEDGGNYEQYF	TGCAGCGTTGAAGATGGGGGGAACTACGAGCAGTACTTC
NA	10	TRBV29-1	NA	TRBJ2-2	CSVVSGELFF	TGCAGCGTTGTATCCGGGGAGCTGTTTTTT
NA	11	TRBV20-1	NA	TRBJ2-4	CSASEEHIQYF	TGCAGTGCTAGTGAGGAACACATTCAGTACTTC
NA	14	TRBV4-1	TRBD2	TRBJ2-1	CASSQPLAVNEQFF	TGCGCCAGCAGCCAGCCTCTAGCGGTTAATGAGCAGTTCTTC
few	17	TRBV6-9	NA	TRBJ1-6	CASSYPGQQAYNSPLHF	TGTGCCAGCAGTTATCCTGGACAGCAGGCGTATAATTCACCCCTCCACTTT
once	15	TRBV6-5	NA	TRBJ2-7	CASSPGTGPTYEQYF	TGTGCCAGCAGTCCCGGCACCGGACCGACCTACGAGCAGTACTTC
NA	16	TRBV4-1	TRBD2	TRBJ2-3	CASSQASSGSTDTQYF	TGCGCCAGCAGCCAAGCGTCTAGCGGGAGTACAGATACGCAGTATTTT
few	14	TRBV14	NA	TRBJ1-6	CASSQGFGNSPLHF	TGTGCCAGCAGCCAAGGGTTCGGCAATTCACCCCTCCACTTT
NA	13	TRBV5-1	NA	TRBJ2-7	CASSLSQAYEQYF	TGCGCCAGCAGCTTGAGCCAGGCCTACGAGCAGTACTTC
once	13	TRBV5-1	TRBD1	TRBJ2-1	CASSSTGVNEQFF	TGCGCCAGCAGCTCGACAGGGGTCAATGAGCAGTTCTTC
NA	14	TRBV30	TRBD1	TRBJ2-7	CAWSEGTGDHEQYF	TGTGCCTGGAGTGAGGGGACAGGGGACCACGAGCAGTACTTC
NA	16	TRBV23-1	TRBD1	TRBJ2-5	CASSQLGDRRKETQYF	TGCGCCAGCAGTCAATTGGGGGACAGACGCAAAGAGACCCAGTACTTC
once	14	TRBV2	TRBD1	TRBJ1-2	CASSEGGQVDGYTF	TGTGCCAGCAGTGAAGGGGGACAGGTCGATGGCTACACCTTC
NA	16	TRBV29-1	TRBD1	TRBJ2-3	CSVEGLWDSPTDTQYF	TGCAGCGTTGAAGGTTTGTGGGACAGTCCCACAGATACGCAGTATTTT
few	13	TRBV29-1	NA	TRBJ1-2	CSSPDARVSGYTF	TGCAGCTCCCCGGACGCCCGGGTTAGCGGCTACACCTTC
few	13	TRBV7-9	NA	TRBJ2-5	CASSGRMEETQYF	TGTGCCAGCAGCGGACGTATGGAAGAGACCCAGTACTTC
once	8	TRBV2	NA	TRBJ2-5	CASSPKYF	TGTGCCAGCAGTCCCAAGTACTTC
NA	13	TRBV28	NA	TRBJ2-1	CASKILQGSEQFF	TGTGCCAGCAAAATACTCCAGGGGTCTGAGCAGTTCTTC
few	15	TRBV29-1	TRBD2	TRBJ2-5	CSVDGLAGVFETQYF	TGCAGCGTTGATGGATTAGCGGGAGTATTTGAGACCCAGTACTTC
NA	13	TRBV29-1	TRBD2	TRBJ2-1	CSDGTSGNNEQFF	TGCAGCGATGGGACTAGCGGAAACAATGAGCAGTTCTTC
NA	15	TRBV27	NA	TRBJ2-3	CASSFTSPGTDTQYF	TGTGCCAGCAGTTTTACCTCCCCGGGGACAGATACGCAGTATTTT
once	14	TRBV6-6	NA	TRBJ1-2	CASSFQGAHYGYTF	TGTGCCAGCAGTTTCCAGGGTGCCCACTATGGCTACACCTTC
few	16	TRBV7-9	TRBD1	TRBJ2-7	CASSLVGLGQPYEQYF	TGTGCCAGCAGCCTCGTAGGTTTGGGACAGCCTTACGAGCAGTACTTC
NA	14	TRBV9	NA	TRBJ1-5	CASSPAESNQPQHF	TGTGCCAGCAGCCCAGCGGAGAGCAATCAGCCCCAGCATTTT
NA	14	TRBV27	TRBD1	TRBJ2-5	CASSLGGTGMTQYF	TGTGCCAGCAGTTTAGGGGGGACAGGGATGACCCAGTACTTC
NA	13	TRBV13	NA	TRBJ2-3	CASSSADTDTQYF	TGTGCCAGCAGCTCGGCGGACACAGATACGCAGTATTTT
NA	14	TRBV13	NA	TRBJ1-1	CASTLPDMNTEAFF	TGTGCCAGCACCCTCCCCGATATGAACACTGAAGCTTTCTTT
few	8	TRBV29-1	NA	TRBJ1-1	CSGPEAFF	TGCAGCGGACCCGAGGCTTTCTTT
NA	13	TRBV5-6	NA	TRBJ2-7	CASSNLLGGEQYF	TGTGCCAGCAGCAACCTACTAGGTGGCGAGCAGTACTTC
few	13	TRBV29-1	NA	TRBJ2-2	CSVDSQNTGELFF	TGCAGCGTTGATAGTCAGAACACCGGGGAGCTGTTTTTT
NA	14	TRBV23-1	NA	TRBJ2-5	CASSQPISWKTQYF	TGCGCCAGCAGTCAACCCATAAGTTGGAAGACCCAGTACTTC
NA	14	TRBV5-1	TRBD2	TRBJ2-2	CASSTGGSTGELFF	TGCGCCAGCAGCACCGGGGGGAGCACCGGGGAGCTGTTTTTT
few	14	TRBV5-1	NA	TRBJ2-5	CASSLVQDQETQYF	TGCGCCAGCAGCTTGGTTCAAGACCAAGAGACCCAGTACTTC
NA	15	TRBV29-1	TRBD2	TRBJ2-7	CSVVGTSGTSYEQYF	TGCAGCGTCGTCGGGACTAGCGGAACCTCCTACGAGCAGTACTTC
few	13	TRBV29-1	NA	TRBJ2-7	CSFRDGVSYEQYF	TGCAGCTTCCGGGACGGCGTCTCCTACGAGCAGTACTTC
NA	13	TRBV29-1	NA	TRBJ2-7	CSVEAGYPYEQYF	TGCAGCGTTGAAGCAGGGTACCCCTACGAGCAGTACTTC
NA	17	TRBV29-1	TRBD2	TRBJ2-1	CSVEGTSGRSSYNEQFF	TGCAGCGTTGAAGGGACTAGCGGGCGAAGCTCCTACAATGAGCAGTTCTTC
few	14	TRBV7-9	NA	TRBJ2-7	CASSLVARDDEQYF	TGTGCCAGCAGCTTAGTAGCCAGGGACGACGAGCAGTACTTC
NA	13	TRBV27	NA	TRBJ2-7	CASSWRLAYEQYF	TGTGCCAGCAGTTGGCGGCTAGCCTACGAGCAGTACTTC
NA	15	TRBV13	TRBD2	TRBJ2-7	CASSLGLAGDYEQYF	TGTGCCAGCAGCTTAGGCTTAGCGGGGGACTACGAGCAGTACTTC